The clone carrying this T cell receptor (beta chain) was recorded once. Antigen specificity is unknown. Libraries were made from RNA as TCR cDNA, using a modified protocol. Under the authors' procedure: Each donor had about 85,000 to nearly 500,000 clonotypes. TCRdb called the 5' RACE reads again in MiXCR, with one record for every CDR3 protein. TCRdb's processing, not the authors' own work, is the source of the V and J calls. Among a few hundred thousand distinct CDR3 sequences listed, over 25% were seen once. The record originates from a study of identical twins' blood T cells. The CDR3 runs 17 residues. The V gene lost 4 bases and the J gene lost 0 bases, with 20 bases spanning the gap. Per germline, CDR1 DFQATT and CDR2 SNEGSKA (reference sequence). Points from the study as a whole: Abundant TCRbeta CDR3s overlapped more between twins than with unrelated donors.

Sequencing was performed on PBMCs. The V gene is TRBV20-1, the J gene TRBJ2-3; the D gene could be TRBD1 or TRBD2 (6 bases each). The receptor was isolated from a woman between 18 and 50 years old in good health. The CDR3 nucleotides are TGCAGTGCTATTTCAAGGGGTGAAGGGGGGAGCACAGATACGCAGTATTTT. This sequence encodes CSAISRGEGGSTDTQYF.